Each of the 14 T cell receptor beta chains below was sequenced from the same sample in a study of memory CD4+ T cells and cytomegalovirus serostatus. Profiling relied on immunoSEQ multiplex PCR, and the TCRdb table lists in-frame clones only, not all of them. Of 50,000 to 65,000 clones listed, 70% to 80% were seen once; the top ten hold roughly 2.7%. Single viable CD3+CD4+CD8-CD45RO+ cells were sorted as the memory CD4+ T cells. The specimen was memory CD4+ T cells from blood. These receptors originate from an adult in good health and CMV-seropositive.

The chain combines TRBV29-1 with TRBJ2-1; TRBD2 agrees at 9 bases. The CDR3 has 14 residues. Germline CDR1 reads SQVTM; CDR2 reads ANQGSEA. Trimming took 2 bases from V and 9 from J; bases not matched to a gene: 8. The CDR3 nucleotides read TGCAGCGTTGAATGGCGGGAGGGGCGGGGTGAGCAGTTCTTC. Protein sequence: CSVEWREGRGEQFF.

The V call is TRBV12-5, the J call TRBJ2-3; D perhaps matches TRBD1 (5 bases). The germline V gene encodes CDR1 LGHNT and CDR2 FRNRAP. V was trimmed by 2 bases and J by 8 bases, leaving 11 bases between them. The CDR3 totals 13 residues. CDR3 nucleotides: TGTGCTAGTGGTTTGAGGGGCGATGTTACGCAGTATTTT. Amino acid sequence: CASGLRGDVTQYF.

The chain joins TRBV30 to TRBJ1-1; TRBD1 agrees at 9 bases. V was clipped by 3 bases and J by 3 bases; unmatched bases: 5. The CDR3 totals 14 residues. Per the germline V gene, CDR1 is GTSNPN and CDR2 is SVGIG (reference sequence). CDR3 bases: TGTGCCTGGAGGAGGACAGGGGATGACACTGAAGCTTTCTTT. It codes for CAWRRTGDDTEAFF.

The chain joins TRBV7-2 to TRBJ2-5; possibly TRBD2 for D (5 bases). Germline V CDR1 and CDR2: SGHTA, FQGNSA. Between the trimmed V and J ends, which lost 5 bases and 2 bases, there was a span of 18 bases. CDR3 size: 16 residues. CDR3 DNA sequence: TGTGCCAGCAGCCTCCTGGCGGGCCTGGATCAAGAGACCCAGTACTTC. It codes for CASSLLAGLDQETQYF. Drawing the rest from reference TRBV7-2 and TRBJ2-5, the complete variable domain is GAGVSQSPSNKVTEKGKDVELRCDPISGHTALYWYRQSLGQGLEFLIYFQGNSAPDKSGLPSDRFSAERTGGSVSTLTIQRTQQEDSAVYLCASSLLAGLDQETQYFGPGTRLLVL.

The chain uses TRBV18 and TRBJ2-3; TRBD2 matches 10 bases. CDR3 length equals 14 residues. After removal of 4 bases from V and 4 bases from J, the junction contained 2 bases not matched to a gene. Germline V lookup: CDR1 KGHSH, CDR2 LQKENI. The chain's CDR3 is CASSLAGGADTQYF. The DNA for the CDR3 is TGTGCCAGCTCACTAGCGGGAGGTGCAGATACGCAGTATTTT.

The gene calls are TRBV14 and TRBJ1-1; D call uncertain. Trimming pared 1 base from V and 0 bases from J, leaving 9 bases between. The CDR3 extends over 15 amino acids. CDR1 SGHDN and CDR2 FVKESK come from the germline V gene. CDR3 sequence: CASSQAGLMNTEAFF. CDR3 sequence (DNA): TGTGCCAGCAGCCAAGCCGGGTTAATGAACACTGAAGCTTTCTTT.

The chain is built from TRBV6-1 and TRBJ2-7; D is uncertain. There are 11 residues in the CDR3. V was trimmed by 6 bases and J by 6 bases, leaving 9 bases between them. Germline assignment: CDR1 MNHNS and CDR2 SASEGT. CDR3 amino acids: CASSRRAEQYF. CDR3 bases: TGTGCCAGCAGCCGACGGGCCGAGCAGTACTTC.

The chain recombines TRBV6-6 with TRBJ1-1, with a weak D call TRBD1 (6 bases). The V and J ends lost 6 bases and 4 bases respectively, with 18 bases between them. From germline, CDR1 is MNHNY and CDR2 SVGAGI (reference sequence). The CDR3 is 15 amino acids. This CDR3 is CASSSGGSGGTEAFF. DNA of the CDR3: TGTGCCAGCAGCTCCGGGGGCTCTGGGGGCACTGAAGCTTTCTTT.

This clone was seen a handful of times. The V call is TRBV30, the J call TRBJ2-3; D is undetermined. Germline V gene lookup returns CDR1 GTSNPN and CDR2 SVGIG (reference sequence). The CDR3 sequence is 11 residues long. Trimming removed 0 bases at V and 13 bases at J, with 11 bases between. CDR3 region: CAWSVLRVKYF. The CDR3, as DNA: TGTGCCTGGAGTGTACTCAGAGTAAAGTATTTT.

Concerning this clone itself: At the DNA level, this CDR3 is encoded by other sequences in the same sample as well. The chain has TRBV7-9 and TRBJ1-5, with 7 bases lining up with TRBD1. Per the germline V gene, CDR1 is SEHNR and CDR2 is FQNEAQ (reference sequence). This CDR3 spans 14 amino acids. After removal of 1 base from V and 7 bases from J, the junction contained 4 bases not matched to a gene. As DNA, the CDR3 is TGTGCCAGCAGCTTAGGACAGGGAGGACAGCCCCAGCATTTT. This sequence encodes CASSLGQGGQPQHF.

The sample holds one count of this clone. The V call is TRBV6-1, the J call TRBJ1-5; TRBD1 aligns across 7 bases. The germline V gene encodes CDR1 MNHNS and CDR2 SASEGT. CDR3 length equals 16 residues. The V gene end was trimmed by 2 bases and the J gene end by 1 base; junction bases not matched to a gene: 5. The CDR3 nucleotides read TGTGCCAGCAGTGAACGACAGGGAGGGAGCAATCAGCCCCAGCATTTT. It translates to CASSERQGGSNQPQHF.

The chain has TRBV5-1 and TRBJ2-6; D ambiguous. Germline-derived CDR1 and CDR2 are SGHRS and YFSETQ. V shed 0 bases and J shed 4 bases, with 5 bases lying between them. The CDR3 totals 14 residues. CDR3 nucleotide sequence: TGCGCCAGCAGCTTGGAGGTCGGGGCCAACGTCCTGACTTTC. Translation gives CASSLEVGANVLTF.

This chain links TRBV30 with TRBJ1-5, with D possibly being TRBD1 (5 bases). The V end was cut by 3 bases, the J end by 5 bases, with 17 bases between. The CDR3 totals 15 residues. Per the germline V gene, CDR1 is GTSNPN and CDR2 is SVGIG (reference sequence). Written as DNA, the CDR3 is TGTGCCTGGAGGTACAAGGGGAGGTGGGATCAGCCCCAGCATTTT. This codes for CAWRYKGRWDQPQHF.

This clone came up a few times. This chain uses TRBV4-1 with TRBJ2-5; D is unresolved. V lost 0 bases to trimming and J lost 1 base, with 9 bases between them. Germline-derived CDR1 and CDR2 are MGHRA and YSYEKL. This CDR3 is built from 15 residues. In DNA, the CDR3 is TGCGCCAGCAGCCAAGATGTGACGGGCCAAGAGACCCAGTACTTC. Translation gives CASSQDVTGQETQYF.